The clone carrying this TCR beta chain was detected many times. Its antigen remains unknown. This record comes from a study of shared clonotypes between healthy human individuals. Study conclusions and caveats: Larger estimated richness was generally recorded for naive subsets relative to memory subsets. Although depth was large, rarefaction showed that sequencing of the sorted subsets was incomplete.

After removal of 0 bases from V and 1 base from J, the junction contained 4 bases not matched to a gene. The germline gives CDR1 MNHEY, CDR2 SVGAGI. CDR3 length: 16 residues. The assay was immunoSEQ multiplex PCR, and TCRdb's table has in-frame clones only and misses some. In the table there are about 960,000 clones, roughly 72% of which are singletons. The sample was memory CD4+ T cells sorted from blood. The subset denotes: CD45RA-negative fraction. This clonotype was obtained from a man aged 18 to 30 in good health. The chain links TRBV6-5 to TRBJ2-3, with TRBD2 matching over 7 bases. CDR3 protein: CASSYSWLAGTDTQYF. The CDR3 DNA reads as TGTGCCAGCAGTTACTCGTGGCTAGCGGGCACAGATACGCAGTATTTT.